This T cell receptor (beta chain) was sequenced during a study of OX40 agonist ivuxolimab in advanced cancers. Study background: Each patient was given ivuxolimab into a vein every 2 weeks, at 0.01 to 10 mg/kg.

TCRdb's copy holds only in-frame clones and misses some; the assay was immunoSEQ multiplex PCR. This table has more than 90,000 clones, around 85% appearing once. The CDR3 loop spans 15 amino acids. CDR1 LGHNA and CDR2 YSLEER come from the germline V gene. The germline V and J ends were trimmed by 1 base and 7 bases, with 13 bases remaining between them. Source: CD4+ or CD8+ T cells sorted from blood, taken in a trial of the OX40 agonist ivuxolimab. The sequence was collected from an adult with an advanced solid tumor such as melanoma, head and neck, liver or kidney cancer. The V and J genes are TRBV4-3 and TRBJ2-2; maybe TRBD1 (5 bases). CDR3 sequence reads: CASSQGDRSHGELFF. In DNA form, the CDR3 reads TGCGCCAGCAGCCAAGGAGACAGAAGCCACGGGGAGCTGTTTTTT.